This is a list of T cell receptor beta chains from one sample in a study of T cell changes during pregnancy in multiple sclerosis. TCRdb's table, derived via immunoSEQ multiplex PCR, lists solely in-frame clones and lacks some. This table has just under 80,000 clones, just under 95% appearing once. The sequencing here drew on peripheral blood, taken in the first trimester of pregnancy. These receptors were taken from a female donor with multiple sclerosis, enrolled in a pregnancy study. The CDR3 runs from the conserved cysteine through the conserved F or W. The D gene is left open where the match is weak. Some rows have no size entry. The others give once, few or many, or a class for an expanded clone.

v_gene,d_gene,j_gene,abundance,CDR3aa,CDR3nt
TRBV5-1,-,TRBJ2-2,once,CASRNRTTNTGELFF,TGCGCCAGCAGAAACAGGACTACGAACACCGGGGAGCTGTTTTTT
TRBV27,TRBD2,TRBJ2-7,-,CASSPQKPGLAGSYEQYF,TGTGCCAGCAGTCCCCAGAAGCCGGGACTAGCGGGATCCTACGAGCAGTACTTC
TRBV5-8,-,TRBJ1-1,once,CASSFGTGSTEAFF,TGTGCCAGCAGCTTTGGGACCGGGAGCACTGAAGCTTTCTTT
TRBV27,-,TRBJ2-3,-,CASSPQSDTQYF,TGTGCCAGCAGCCCCCAATCAGATACGCAGTATTTT
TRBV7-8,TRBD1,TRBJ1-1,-,CASSLARTGSTFEAFF,TGTGCCAGCAGCTTAGCGCGGACAGGCTCGACCTTTGAAGCTTTCTTT
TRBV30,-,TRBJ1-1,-,CAWSEGRDIGARPF,TGTGCCTGGAGTGAAGGCCGGGACATAGGTGCTCGCCCCTTT
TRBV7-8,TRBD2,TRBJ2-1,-,CASSLYLRGDPSSYNEQFF,TGTGCCAGCAGCTTATATCTACGGGGGGACCCCAGCTCCTACAATGAGCAGTTCTTC
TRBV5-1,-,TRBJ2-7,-,CASSLGGTSSYEQYF,TGCGCCAGCAGCTTGGGAGGCACGAGCTCCTACGAGCAGTACTTC
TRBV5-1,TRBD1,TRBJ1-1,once,CASSLGQGDPETEAFF,TGCGCCAGCAGCTTAGGACAGGGGGACCCGGAGACTGAAGCTTTCTTT
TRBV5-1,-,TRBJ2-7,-,CASSLSPGLTYEQYF,TGCGCCAGCAGCTTGAGTCCAGGGCTTACCTACGAGCAGTACTTC
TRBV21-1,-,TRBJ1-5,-,CASSRGHSNQPQHF,TGTGCCAGCAGCAGAGGACATAGCAATCAGCCCCAGCATTTT
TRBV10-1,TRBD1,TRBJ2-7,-,CASSGGTGIYEQYF,TGCGCCAGCAGTGGGGGGACAGGGATCTACGAGCAGTACTTC
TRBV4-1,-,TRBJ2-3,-,CASSQEGSGGGSDTQYF,TGCGCCAGCAGCCAAGAGGGAAGCGGCGGTGGATCAGATACGCAGTATTTT
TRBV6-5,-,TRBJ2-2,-,CASSPPRAGELFF,TGTGCCAGCAGTCCCCCGAGGGCCGGGGAGCTGTTTTTT
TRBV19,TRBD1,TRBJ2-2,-,CASGGTGGTGELFF,TGTGCCAGTGGGGGGACAGGGGGAACGGGGGAGCTGTTTTTT
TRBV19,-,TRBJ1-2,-,CASSIAGSGGYTF,TGTGCCAGTAGTATAGCCGGCTCCGGGGGCTACACCTTC
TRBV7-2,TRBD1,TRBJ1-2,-,CASSANEGAGYTF,TGTGCCAGCAGTGCCAACGAGGGGGCAGGCTACACCTTC
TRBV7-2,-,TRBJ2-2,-,CASGGGGYTGELFF,TGTGCCTCAGGCGGGGGCGGTTACACCGGGGAGCTGTTTTTT
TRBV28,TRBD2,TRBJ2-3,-,CASSRGTSGATDTQYF,TGTGCCAGCTCCAGGGGGACTAGCGGGGCCACAGATACGCAGTATTTT
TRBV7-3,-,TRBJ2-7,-,CASSLWAGPNYEQYF,TGTGCCAGCAGCTTATGGGCAGGGCCCAACTACGAGCAGTACTTC
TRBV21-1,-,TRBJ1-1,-,CASSTERKTSKQEGTEAFF,TGTGCCAGCAGCACTGAGAGAAAGACGTCAAAGCAGGAGGGCACTGAAGCTTTCTTT
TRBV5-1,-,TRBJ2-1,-,CASSLGGGPPYNEQFF,TGCGCCAGCAGCTTGGGGGGAGGCCCTCCTTACAATGAGCAGTTCTTC
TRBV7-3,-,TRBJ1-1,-,CASSQQGRRTEAFF,TGTGCCAGCAGCCAACAGGGAAGGAGGACTGAAGCTTTCTTT
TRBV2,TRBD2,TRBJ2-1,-,CASSDLAGVNEQFF,TGTGCCAGCAGTGATCTAGCGGGAGTAAATGAGCAGTTCTTC
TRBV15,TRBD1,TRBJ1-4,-,CATSSRGFREKLFF,TGTGCCACCAGCAGCAGGGGGTTTCGGGAAAAACTGTTTTTT
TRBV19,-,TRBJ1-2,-,CASSRRGINYGYTF,TGTGCCAGTAGTAGGAGGGGTATCAACTATGGCTACACCTTC
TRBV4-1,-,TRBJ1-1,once,CASSQGPLPIQASNTEAFF,TGCGCCAGCAGCCAAGGCCCACTCCCAATACAGGCTTCGAACACTGAAGCTTTCTTT
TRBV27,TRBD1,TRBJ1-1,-,CASSSGQGYTEAFF,TGTGCCAGCAGTTCGGGACAGGGGTACACTGAAGCTTTCTTT
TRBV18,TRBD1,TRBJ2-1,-,CASIPGQGAYNEQFF,TGTGCCAGCATACCGGGACAGGGGGCCTACAATGAGCAGTTCTTC
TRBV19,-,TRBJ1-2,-,CASSIVVTDYGYTF,TGTGCCAGTAGTATAGTAGTCACGGACTATGGCTACACCTTC
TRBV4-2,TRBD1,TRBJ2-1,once,CASSQRTGSYNEQFF,TGTGCCAGCAGCCAAAGGACAGGGTCCTACAATGAGCAGTTCTTC
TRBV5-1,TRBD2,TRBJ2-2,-,CASSSVLGGVNTGELFF,TGCGCCAGCAGCTCCGTATTGGGGGGGGTGAACACCGGGGAGCTGTTTTTT
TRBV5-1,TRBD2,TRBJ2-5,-,CASSWTLAGETQYF,TGCGCCAGCAGCTGGACGCTAGCGGGAGAGACCCAGTACTTC
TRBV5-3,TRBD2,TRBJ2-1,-,CARSFRLKRESSYNEQFF,TGTGCCAGAAGCTTCCGCCTGAAGCGGGAAAGCTCCTACAATGAGCAGTTCTTC
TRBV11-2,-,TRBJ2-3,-,CASSLDGPDTQYF,TGTGCCAGCAGCTTAGATGGCCCAGATACGCAGTATTTT
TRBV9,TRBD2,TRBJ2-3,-,CASSAHTSGSSDTQYF,TGTGCCAGCAGCGCACATACTAGCGGGAGTTCAGATACGCAGTATTTT
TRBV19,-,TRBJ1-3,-,CASSLPDSGNTIYF,TGTGCCAGTAGTTTACCAGACTCTGGAAACACCATATATTTT
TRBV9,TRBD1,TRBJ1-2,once,CASSTVVGGTGGSDGYTF,TGTGCCAGCAGCACCGTAGTGGGGGGAACAGGGGGCAGCGATGGCTACACCTTC
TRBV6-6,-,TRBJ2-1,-,CASKAVISGSYNEQFF,TGTGCCAGCAAGGCGGTGATTAGCGGCTCCTACAATGAGCAGTTCTTC
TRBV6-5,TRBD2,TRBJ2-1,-,CASSYDSGSSYNEQFF,TGTGCCAGCAGTTACGATAGCGGGAGCTCCTACAATGAGCAGTTCTTC
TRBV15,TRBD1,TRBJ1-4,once,CATSRDLGTGGRNEKLFF,TGTGCCACCAGCAGAGACTTGGGGACAGGGGGCCGAAATGAAAAACTGTTTTTT
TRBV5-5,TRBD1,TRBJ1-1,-,CASSLLTGGNTEAFF,TGTGCCAGCAGCTTGTTAACAGGGGGGAACACTGAAGCTTTCTTT
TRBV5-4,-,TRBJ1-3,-,CASSFSPSGNTIYF,TGTGCCAGCAGCTTTAGTCCCTCTGGAAACACCATATATTTT
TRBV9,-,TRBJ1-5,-,CASSQGVGGHQPQHF,TGTGCCAGCAGTCAAGGGGTGGGAGGACATCAGCCCCAGCATTTT
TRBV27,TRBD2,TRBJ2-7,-,CASKREGIHEQYF,TGTGCCAGTAAGCGGGAGGGAATCCACGAGCAGTACTTC
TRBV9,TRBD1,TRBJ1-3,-,CASSVGSVTGGQAIYF,TGTGCCAGCAGCGTAGGGTCGGTGACAGGGGGCCAAGCCATATATTTT
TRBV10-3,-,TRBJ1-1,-,CAVKGGSSTEAFF,TGTGCCGTTAAGGGGGGGTCGAGCACTGAAGCTTTCTTT
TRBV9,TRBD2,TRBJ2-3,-,CASSLRTSGSSDTQYF,TGTGCCAGCAGCTTAAGGACTAGCGGGAGTTCAGATACGCAGTATTTT
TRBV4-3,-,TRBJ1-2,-,CASSRGQLYGYTF,TGCGCCAGCAGCCGTGGACAGCTCTATGGCTACACCTTC
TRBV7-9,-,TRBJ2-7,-,CASSLEGSGGDEQYF,TGTGCCAGCAGCTTAGAGGGTAGCGGAGGAGACGAGCAGTACTTC
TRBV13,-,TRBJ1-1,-,CASSLGQGRTEAFF,TGTGCCAGCAGCTTAGGGCAGGGGCGGACTGAAGCTTTCTTT
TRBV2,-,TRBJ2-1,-,CASSDPTGLRPNEQFF,TGTGCCAGCAGCGATCCGACAGGCCTACGACCCAATGAGCAGTTCTTC
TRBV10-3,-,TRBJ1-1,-,CAISTETLNTEAFF,TGTGCCATATCCACAGAAACTCTGAACACTGAAGCTTTCTTT
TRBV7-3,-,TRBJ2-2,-,CASSPLGHTGELFF,TGTGCCAGCAGCCCGCTAGGCCACACCGGGGAGCTGTTTTTT
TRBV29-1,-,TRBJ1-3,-,CSVAPGFSGNTIYF,TGCAGCGTTGCCCCGGGGTTTTCTGGAAACACCATATATTTT
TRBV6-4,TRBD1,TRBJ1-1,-,CASREFGQGNTEAFF,TGTGCCAGCAGGGAATTTGGACAGGGCAACACTGAAGCTTTCTTT